Listed below are T cell receptor beta chains from one sample, sequenced in a study of shared clonotypes between healthy human individuals. Clones were sequenced by immunoSEQ multiplex PCR, and TCRdb holds only the in-frame ones, with some missing. The sample consists of about 2.1 million clones, around 95% of them appearing once. The material sequenced was naive CD8+ T cells from PBMCs. Source of these receptors: a man aged 18 to 30 in good health. Some clones in this sample may be carry-over from other donors' samples. CDR3s include the opening cysteine and the closing phenylalanine or tryptophan. The D gene is left open where the match is weak. Clone size is shown for a subset of rows, as once, few, many or a class of expanded clone.

V gene,D gene,clone size,J gene,CDR3 protein,CDR3 DNA
TRBV2,.,.,TRBJ1-3,CASRTRGVGNTIYF,TGTGCCAGCAGAACCCGGGGGGTCGGAAACACCATATATTTT
TRBV28,.,.,TRBJ1-3,CASSFAHSGNTIYF,TGTGCCAGCAGTTTCGCACACTCTGGAAACACCATATATTTT
TRBV19,.,.,TRBJ1-2,CASSVDPLRFGYTF,TGTGCCAGTAGTGTCGACCCCCTCAGGTTTGGCTACACCTTC
TRBV4-1,.,.,TRBJ2-2,CASSQDRSGELFF,TGCGCCAGCAGCCAGGACCGTAGTGGGGAGCTGTTTTTT
TRBV5-6,.,.,TRBJ1-3,CASSYLPDRGNTIYF,TGTGCCAGCAGCTACCTACCAGACAGGGGAAACACCATATATTTT
TRBV7-2,.,.,TRBJ2-5,CASSPLRESSETQYF,TGTGCCAGCAGCCCCCTACGCGAATCCTCAGAGACCCAGTACTTC
TRBV28,TRBD1,.,TRBJ1-1,CASSFATGGFTEAFF,TGTGCCAGCAGTTTTGCCACAGGGGGCTTCACTGAAGCTTTCTTT
TRBV28,.,.,TRBJ2-2,CASTPARVPGELFF,TGTGCCAGCACCCCAGCGAGAGTTCCCGGGGAGCTGTTTTTT
TRBV7-9,TRBD1,.,TRBJ2-1,CASSWDRGISSYNEQFF,TGTGCCAGCAGCTGGGACAGGGGAATAAGCTCCTACAATGAGCAGTTCTTC
TRBV15,.,.,TRBJ2-4,CATSATDLAKNIQYF,TGTGCCACCAGCGCGACTGATTTAGCCAAAAACATTCAGTACTTC
TRBV28,.,.,TRBJ2-3,CASSSAQQFSSTDTQYF,TGTGCCAGCAGTTCTGCCCAACAGTTTTCTAGCACAGATACGCAGTATTTT
TRBV19,.,.,TRBJ1-5,CASSISHSNQPQHF,TGTGCCAGTAGTATATCCCATAGCAATCAGCCCCAGCATTTT
TRBV6-5,.,.,TRBJ2-7,CASSYFPSYEQYF,TGTGCCAGCAGTTACTTCCCTTCCTACGAGCAGTACTTC
TRBV19,.,.,TRBJ1-1,CASDIGGTEAFF,TGTGCCAGCGACATAGGGGGCACTGAAGCTTTCTTT
TRBV19,TRBD1,few,TRBJ1-5,CASRHGTVSNQPQHF,TGTGCCAGTAGGCACGGGACAGTTAGCAATCAGCCCCAGCATTTT
TRBV29-1,.,.,TRBJ2-3,CSAELALVDTQYF,TGCAGCGCAGAGCTAGCGCTCGTGGATACGCAGTATTTT
TRBV30,.,once,TRBJ2-1,CAWSEWGPDDEQFF,TGTGCCTGGAGTGAGTGGGGCCCCGACGATGAGCAGTTCTTC
TRBV29-1,.,.,TRBJ1-1,CSAPLNTEAFF,TGCAGCGCTCCACTGAACACTGAAGCTTTCTTT
TRBV2,.,.,TRBJ2-7,CASSEENRDYEQYF,TGTGCCAGCAGTGAAGAAAACAGAGACTACGAGCAGTACTTC
TRBV9,TRBD1,.,TRBJ1-5,CASSVQGGQPQHF,TGTGCCAGCAGCGTACAGGGGGGTCAGCCCCAGCATTTT
TRBV5-4,TRBD2,.,TRBJ2-7,CASSSLSGTNYEQYF,TGTGCCAGCAGCTCTTTAAGCGGGACGAACTACGAGCAGTACTTC
TRBV27,.,.,TRBJ2-7,CASRMIGGGYEQYF,TGTGCCAGCAGGATGATAGGAGGGGGCTACGAGCAGTACTTC
TRBV9,.,once,TRBJ2-5,CASSGVRVQGQETQYF,TGTGCCAGCAGCGGGGTACGTGTACAGGGCCAAGAGACCCAGTACTTC
TRBV28,.,.,TRBJ2-7,CASGVTYEQYF,TGTGCCAGTGGGGTTACCTACGAGCAGTACTTC
TRBV29-1,.,.,TRBJ1-1,CSVAGGREAFF,TGCAGCGTCGCCGGTGGCCGAGAAGCTTTCTTT
TRBV19,TRBD1,.,TRBJ1-4,CASSTRGANEKLFF,TGTGCCAGTAGTACCAGGGGGGCTAATGAAAAACTGTTTTTT
TRBV7-9,.,once,TRBJ2-3,CASSLSQLLSTDTQYF,TGTGCCAGCAGCTTATCCCAGCTTCTTAGCACAGATACGCAGTATTTT
TRBV29-1,.,.,TRBJ2-7,CSVYSGGSYEQYF,TGCAGCGTCTATTCCGGTGGCAGCTACGAGCAGTACTTC
TRBV5-6,.,.,TRBJ2-1,CASSSAVYNEQFF,TGTGCCAGCAGCTCGGCGGTTTACAATGAGCAGTTCTTC
TRBV27,.,.,TRBJ2-5,CALYRPYQETQYF,TGTGCTCTTTACCGGCCGTACCAAGAGACCCAGTACTTC
TRBV5-1,.,.,TRBJ2-1,CASSLVTGNEQFF,TGCGCCAGCAGCTTGGTTACTGGGAATGAGCAGTTCTTC
TRBV7-9,TRBD1,.,TRBJ2-1,CASSTRQGVSSYNEQFF,TGTGCCAGCAGCACCCGACAGGGTGTTAGCTCCTACAATGAGCAGTTCTTC
TRBV7-8,.,.,TRBJ2-3,CASSPGTSTDTQYF,TGTGCCAGCAGCCCCGGAACTAGCACAGATACGCAGTATTTT
TRBV10-2,TRBD2,.,TRBJ2-7,CASRSGTSGYEQYF,TGCGCCAGCAGATCCGGGACTAGCGGTTACGAGCAGTACTTC
TRBV11-2,TRBD2,.,TRBJ2-3,CASSLGSLAGLGTQYF,TGTGCCAGCAGCTTAGGGTCACTAGCGGGATTAGGTACGCAGTATTTT
TRBV10-2,TRBD1,.,TRBJ2-7,CASSEAGQGAYEQYF,TGCGCCAGCAGTGAGGCTGGACAGGGGGCTTACGAGCAGTACTTC
TRBV9,TRBD1,.,TRBJ1-2,CASSVATGTVYGYTF,TGTGCCAGCAGCGTAGCTACCGGGACAGTATATGGCTACACCTTC
TRBV10-3,.,.,TRBJ2-3,CAVGGGPTADTQYF,TGTGCCGTGGGCGGGGGCCCAACGGCAGATACGCAGTATTTT
TRBV11-3,TRBD1,.,TRBJ2-7,CASSAGDSYEQYF,TGTGCCAGCAGCGCTGGGGACAGTTACGAGCAGTACTTC
TRBV7-9,.,.,TRBJ2-5,CASPPGPVGVETQYF,TGTGCCTCTCCCCCCGGTCCAGTCGGGGTCGAGACCCAGTACTTC
TRBV11-2,.,.,TRBJ2-7,CASSLVSLEQYF,TGTGCCAGCAGCTTAGTGTCGCTCGAGCAGTACTTC
TRBV7-9,TRBD2,.,TRBJ2-1,CASSLADAGVDYNEQFF,TGTGCCAGCAGCTTAGCGGATGCGGGAGTAGACTACAATGAGCAGTTCTTC
TRBV27,.,.,TRBJ1-1,CASSFSGGTGGTEAFF,TGTGCCAGCAGTTTTAGCGGGGGCACCGGAGGCACTGAAGCTTTCTTT
TRBV11-2,.,few,TRBJ1-2,CASPLGGGYTF,TGTGCCAGCCCCTTGGGAGGAGGCTACACCTTC